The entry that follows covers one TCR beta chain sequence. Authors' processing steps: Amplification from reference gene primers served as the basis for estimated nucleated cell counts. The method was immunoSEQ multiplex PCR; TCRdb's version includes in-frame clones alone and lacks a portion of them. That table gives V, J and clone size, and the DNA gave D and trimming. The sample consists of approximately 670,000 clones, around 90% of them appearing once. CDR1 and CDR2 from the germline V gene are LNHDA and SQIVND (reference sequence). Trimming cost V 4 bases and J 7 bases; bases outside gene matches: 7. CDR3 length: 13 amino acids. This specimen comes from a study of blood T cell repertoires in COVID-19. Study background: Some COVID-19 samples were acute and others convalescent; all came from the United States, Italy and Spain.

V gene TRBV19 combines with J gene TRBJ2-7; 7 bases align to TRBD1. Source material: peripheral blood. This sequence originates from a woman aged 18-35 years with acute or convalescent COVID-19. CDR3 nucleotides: TGTGCCAGTAGTACGAGACAGGGCCGGGAGCAGTACTTC. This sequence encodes CASSTRQGREQYF.